The clone carrying this T cell receptor beta chain was recorded a few times. Assay used: immunoSEQ multiplex PCR; TCRdb lists only in-frame clones, some missing. The profile shows 75,000 to 95,000 clones, 80% to 90% of them singletons. These data originate in a study of glioma-infiltrating T cells after dendritic cell vaccination. Time point of the sample: after dendritic cell vaccination, including at tumor progression/relapse. The germline V gene has CDR1 SGHTA and CDR2 FQGTGA. The J segment lost 9 bases and the V segment lost 5 bases, leaving 6 bases of the junction unmatched. The CDR3 is 14 residues long.

The TCR was taken from a human donor with glioblastoma. The source was blood, collected after dendritic cell vaccination. The rearrangement links TRBV7-3 to TRBJ2-1, with 11 nucleotides matching TRBD2. The DNA for the CDR3 is TGTGCCAGCAGCCTAGCGGGAGGATGGGTTGAGCAGTTCTTC. It specifies CASSLAGGWVEQFF.